The 14 T cell receptor beta chains listed next were all sequenced from one sample in a study of blood T cell repertoires in COVID-19 (dated by TCRdb to about 2020). Library generation was performed with the immunoSEQ multiplex PCR assay. What TCRdb holds here is the immuneACCESS table cut down to in-frame rearrangements. Part of the clones is not present; checked against another copy, under half of the missing clones reflect an unresolved V gene, and the others are unexplained. The sample has 220,000 or so clones on record, approximately 84% of them singletons. Of the sample, 3% is held by the ten largest clones. The sample was peripheral blood. The receptors shown here come from a woman in her 30s who had recovered from COVID-19.

This clone was seen ten or more times. The V call is TRBV7-6, the J call TRBJ1-5; the match to TRBD1 covers 9 bases. V lost 6 bases, J lost 6 bases, and 9 bases stayed unmatched. The germline gives CDR1 SGHVS, CDR2 FNYEAQ. This CDR3 region has 15 residues. The CDR3 protein is CASSSGTGFSQPQHF. The CDR3 DNA follows: TGTGCCAGCAGTTCCGGGACAGGGTTTAGTCAGCCCCAGCATTTT.

CDR3 DNA sequence: TGTGCCAGCACCCGAAATACGGGGAATTCACCCCTCCACTTT. Its protein product is CASTRNTGNSPLHF. The gene calls are TRBV7-9 and TRBJ1-6; no firm D call. Germline V gene lookup returns CDR1 SEHNR and CDR2 FQNEAQ (reference sequence). CDR3 size: 14 residues. V lost 7 bases, J lost 7 bases, and 14 bases lay in between.

This clone was seen a single time. The chain is built from TRBV30 and TRBJ1-2; D uncertain. The CDR3 has 14 amino acids. Germline V gene data show CDR1 as GTSNPN and CDR2 as SVGIG (reference sequence). Between the trimmed V and J ends, which lost 0 bases and 4 bases, there was a span of 12 bases. CDR3 bases: TGTGCCTGGAGTGTACGTCAGGCGAGCTATGGCTACACCTTC. Translation: CAWSVRQASYGYTF. The whole variable domain, remainder taken from reference TRBV30 and TRBJ1-2, is SQTIHQWPATLVQPVGSPLSLECTVEGTSNPNLYWYRQAAGRGLQLLFYSVGIGQISSEVPQNLSASRPQDRQFILSSKKLLLSDSGFYLCAWSVRQASYGYTFGSGTRLTVV.

J is TRBJ1-2 and V is TRBV29-1; D is undetermined. V lost 4 bases and J 4 bases, leaving 10 bases between the germline ends. Germline V CDR1 and CDR2: SQVTM, ANQGSEA. The CDR3 contains 12 residues. This CDR3 is CSVGSSGYGYTF. The DNA for the CDR3 is TGCAGCGTTGGCTCCAGCGGCTATGGCTACACCTTC.

The gene calls are TRBV29-1 and TRBJ2-7, with 7 bases identical to TRBD2. This CDR3 is 15 amino acids long. V was clipped by 6 bases and J by 2 bases; unmatched bases: 13. Germline V CDR1 and CDR2: SQVTM, ANQGSEA. The CDR3 region has the DNA TGCAGCGTCCCCTTGCGGGACGGGAGGCCCTACGAGCAGTACTTC. This encodes CSVPLRDGRPYEQYF.

The table lists this clone with many counts. This chain connects TRBV9 to TRBJ2-1; perhaps TRBD2 as D (5 bases). This CDR3 has 16 amino acids. From germline, CDR1 is SGDLS and CDR2 YYNGEE. Trimming shortened V by 0 bases and J by 5 bases, and 15 bases separated the two germline ends. The CDR3 nucleotides are TGTGCCAGCAGCGTAGAGCTCCTAGAGGGCCACAATGAGCAGTTCTTC. The encoded protein is CASSVELLEGHNEQFF.

The chain recombines TRBV28 with TRBJ1-6; perhaps TRBD1 as D (5 bases). The germline V and J ends were trimmed by 7 bases and 1 base, with 11 bases remaining between them. The CDR3 consists of 15 residues. CDR1 is MDHEN, CDR2 SYDVKM, per germline. The CDR3 nucleotides are TGTGCCAGCACGGGGGTAAGATCCTATAATTCACCCCTCCACTTT. It specifies CASTGVRSYNSPLHF.

V and J are TRBV25-1 and TRBJ2-7, with D possibly being TRBD1 (5 bases). The CDR3 is 15 amino acids. V lost 3 bases and J lost 1, with 13 bases in between. The germline V gene encodes CDR1 MGHDK and CDR2 SYGVNS. CDR3 coding DNA: TGTGCCAGCAGTGACCGCAGGGTAAATTCCTACGAGCAGTACTTC. Amino acid sequence: CASSDRRVNSYEQYF.

This clone has more than one count but fewer than ten. This chain connects TRBV15 to TRBJ2-1; D ambiguous. V lost 0 bases and J 10 bases, leaving 16 bases between the germline ends. Looked up from germline, CDR1 is LNHNV and CDR2 is YYDKDF (reference sequence). The CDR3 has 15 residues. Written as DNA, the CDR3 is TGTGCCACCAGCAGAGATCTCAAGCAGGCTGGAGAGCAGTTCTTC. Encoded protein: CATSRDLKQAGEQFF.

The rearrangement links TRBV5-6 to TRBJ1-1; D is undetermined. The germline V and J ends were trimmed by 2 bases and 6 bases, with 14 bases remaining between them. This CDR3 region has 14 residues. Germline assignment: CDR1 SGHDT and CDR2 YYEEEE. CDR3 loop: CASSLGGWEAEAFF. Here the CDR3 DNA reads TGTGCCAGCAGCTTAGGCGGATGGGAGGCTGAAGCTTTCTTT.

To note about this clone: Additional DNA sequences in this sample encode the identical CDR3. The chain is built from TRBV10-1 and TRBJ2-7; 11 nucleotides match TRBD1. The CDR3 consists of 15 residues. Germline CDR1 WNHNN, CDR2 SYGVQD (reference sequence). Trimming at V came to 5 bases and at J to 0 bases, leaving 3 bases not matched to a gene. Written as DNA, the CDR3 is TGCGCCAGCAGTCCAGGACAGGGGGCCTCCTACGAGCAGTACTTC. It yields the protein CASSPGQGASYEQYF.

This clone is a singleton in its sample. The rearrangement links TRBV6-1 to TRBJ2-1, with unresolved D. Germline V gene data show CDR1 as MNHNS and CDR2 as SASEGT. Trimming took off 3 bases at V and 6 bases at J, with 3 bases between the two ends. This CDR3 comprises 11 residues. CDR3 sequence: CASSDSNEQFF. CDR3 DNA: TGTGCCAGCAGTGATAGCAATGAGCAGTTCTTC.

The genes are TRBV5-1 and TRBJ2-7; TRBD1 matches 7 bases. Looked up from germline, CDR1 is SGHRS and CDR2 is YFSETQ. Trimming took 4 bases from V and 6 from J; bases not matched to a gene: 10. The CDR3 is 14 amino acids. The DNA for the CDR3 is TGCGCCAGCAGCCCCTTAACCCGGGACAGCGAGCAGTACTTC. Protein product: CASSPLTRDSEQYF.

The chain links TRBV28 to TRBJ1-3; TRBD1 matches at 8 bases. Germline V gives CDR1 MDHEN, CDR2 SYDVKM. The CDR3 extends over 16 amino acids. After removal of 3 bases from V and 2 bases from J, the junction contained 6 bases not matched to a gene. CDR3 coding DNA: TGTGCCAGCAGTTTTCAGGACAGGGACACTGGAAACACCATATATTTT. This sequence encodes CASSFQDRDTGNTIYF.